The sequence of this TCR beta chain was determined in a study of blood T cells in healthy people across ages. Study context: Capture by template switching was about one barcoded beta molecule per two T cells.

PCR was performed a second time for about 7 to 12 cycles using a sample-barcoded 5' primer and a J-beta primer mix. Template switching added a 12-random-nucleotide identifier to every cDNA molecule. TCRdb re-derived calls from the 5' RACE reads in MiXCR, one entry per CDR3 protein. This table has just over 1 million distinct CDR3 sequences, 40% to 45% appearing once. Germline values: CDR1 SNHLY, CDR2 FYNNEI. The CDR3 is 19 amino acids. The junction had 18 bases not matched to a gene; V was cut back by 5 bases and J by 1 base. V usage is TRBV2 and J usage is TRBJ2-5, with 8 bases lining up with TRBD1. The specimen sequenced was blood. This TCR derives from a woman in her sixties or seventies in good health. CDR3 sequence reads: CASSHRAGGAGSGQETQYF. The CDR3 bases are TGTGCCAGCAGTCATAGGGCAGGGGGCGCGGGTAGCGGCCAAGAGACCCAGTACTTC.